The rows below give T cell receptor beta chains drawn from one sample of a study of T cell changes during pregnancy in multiple sclerosis. Repertoires were generated with immunoSEQ multiplex PCR, while TCRdb's copy carries only in-frame clones and drops some. The table has 40,000 to 50,000 clones, 85% to 90% seen once; the top ten hold around 1.2%. Material: CD4+ T cells from peripheral blood mononuclear cells, obtained in the first trimester of pregnancy. Receptors were obtained from a female donor with multiple sclerosis, enrolled in a pregnancy study. Each CDR3 is given with its conserved first and last residue. D genes are given only for firm matches. Size tells how often a clone was seen (once, few, many) or the class of an expanded clone, and some rows leave it out.

clone size,D gene,V gene,J gene,CDR3 protein,CDR3 DNA
.,.,TRBV19,TRBJ1-3,CASSGSSGNTIYF,TGTGCCAGTAGCGGTAGCTCTGGAAACACCATATATTTT
.,TRBD1,TRBV9,TRBJ2-1,CASSARTGVWDEQFF,TGTGCCAGCAGCGCACGTACAGGGGTATGGGATGAGCAGTTCTTC
.,.,TRBV21-1,TRBJ2-7,CASSSKLAGCYEQYF,TGTGCCAGCAGTTCTAAGCTAGCGGGATGTTACGAGCAGTACTTC
few,.,TRBV6-1,TRBJ1-1,CASSEAGEAVEAFF,TGTGCCAGCAGTGAAGCGGGGGAGGCAGTTGAAGCTTTCTTT
.,.,TRBV7-2,TRBJ2-6,CASSPQGGTLRRANVLTF,TGTGCCAGCAGCCCACAGGGTGGGACCCTCAGACGGGCCAACGTCCTGACTTTC
.,TRBD2,TRBV28,TRBJ2-1,CASSFGLAGLNEQFF,TGTGCCAGCAGTTTCGGACTAGCGGGATTGAATGAGCAGTTCTTC
once,.,TRBV5-4,TRBJ1-3,CASRKAPGSGNTIYF,TGTGCCAGCAGAAAAGCTCCAGGCTCTGGAAACACCATATATTTT
.,TRBD2,TRBV15,TRBJ2-7,CATSSGLGTSGSEQYF,TGTGCCACCAGCAGTGGACTCGGGACTAGCGGGAGCGAGCAGTACTTC
.,.,TRBV11-2,TRBJ2-4,CASSYSGVAKNIQYF,TGTGCCAGCAGCTACTCGGGGGTAGCCAAAAACATTCAGTACTTC
.,TRBD1,TRBV27,TRBJ2-2,CASRWDRAGELFF,TGTGCCAGCAGGTGGGACAGGGCCGGGGAGCTGTTTTTT
.,TRBD2,TRBV10-1,TRBJ2-1,CASTGGPYNEQFF,TGCGCCAGCACGGGGGGTCCCTACAATGAGCAGTTCTTC
few,.,TRBV6-5,TRBJ1-5,CASSTSQRSNQPQHF,TGTGCCAGCAGTACCTCACAGAGAAGCAATCAGCCCCAGCATTTT
.,.,TRBV9,TRBJ2-1,CASSEGVRSYNEQFF,TGTGCCAGCAGCGAGGGGGTAAGGTCCTACAATGAGCAGTTCTTC
.,.,TRBV5-1,TRBJ1-1,CASSFLGAVNTEAFF,TGCGCCAGCAGCTTCCTGGGGGCGGTGAACACTGAAGCTTTCTTT
few,TRBD1,TRBV5-6,TRBJ2-7,CASSRRDSSPGEQYF,TGTGCCAGCAGCCGCCGGGACAGCTCTCCCGGGGAGCAGTACTTC
.,.,TRBV21-1,TRBJ2-7,CASSARAPDRNTYEQYF,TGTGCCAGCAGCGCCCGAGCCCCGGACAGAAATACCTACGAGCAGTACTTC
once,TRBD2,TRBV5-1,TRBJ2-1,CASSSGGGSLNEQFF,TGCGCCAGCAGCTCGGGAGGCGGGAGTTTGAATGAGCAGTTCTTC
.,.,TRBV28,TRBJ2-2,CASSLSGSNTGELFF,TGTGCCAGCAGTTTAAGCGGATCGAACACCGGGGAGCTGTTTTTT
.,.,TRBV19,TRBJ2-7,CASSVRGTYEQYF,TGTGCCAGTAGTGTTCGAGGGACCTACGAGCAGTACTTC
.,.,TRBV10-3,TRBJ2-1,CANGQSYNEQFF,TGTGCCAACGGACAGTCCTACAATGAGCAGTTCTTC
once,TRBD1,TRBV6-1,TRBJ1-4,CASNRQGYNEKLFF,TGTGCCAGCAACCGACAGGGCTATAATGAAAAACTGTTTTTT
.,TRBD2,TRBV19,TRBJ2-2,CASEAGTNTGELFF,TGTGCCAGCGAAGCGGGGACCAACACCGGGGAGCTGTTTTTT
.,.,TRBV5-4,TRBJ1-4,CASSLATERGEKLFF,TGTGCCAGCAGCTTGGCCACGGAGCGAGGTGAAAAACTGTTTTTT
.,.,TRBV28,TRBJ2-1,CASTLVRGFDEQFF,TGTGCCAGCACATTGGTCCGGGGGTTCGATGAGCAGTTCTTC
.,TRBD1,TRBV7-2,TRBJ1-5,CASTLVGQGDNQPQHF,TGTGCCAGCACCCTGGTGGGACAGGGAGACAATCAGCCCCAGCATTTT
.,.,TRBV2,TRBJ1-4,CASTTEEGGVMELFF,TGTGCCAGCACTACGGAGGAGGGAGGAGTCATGGAACTGTTTTTT
.,TRBD2,TRBV18,TRBJ2-3,CASSPGLAGGPADTQYF,TGTGCCAGCTCCCCCGGACTAGCGGGAGGGCCGGCAGATACGCAGTATTTT
.,.,TRBV5-1,TRBJ2-2,CASIEGEPGELFF,TGCGCCAGCATAGAGGGTGAGCCCGGGGAGCTGTTTTTT
once,.,TRBV28,TRBJ1-3,CASSSQGYTIYF,TGTGCCAGCAGTTCCCAGGGATACACCATATATTTT
.,.,TRBV6-1,TRBJ2-3,CASILGGSTDTQYF,TGTGCCAGCATCTTGGGGGGAAGCACAGATACGCAGTATTTT
.,.,TRBV5-1,TRBJ2-7,CASSLAARGPYEQYF,TGCGCCAGCAGCTTGGCCGCCAGGGGACCCTACGAGCAGTACTTC
.,TRBD1,TRBV18,TRBJ1-2,CASSPHDRVSYGYTF,TGTGCCAGCTCACCGCACGACAGGGTCTCCTATGGCTACACCTTC
once,TRBD1,TRBV30,TRBJ1-3,CAWTGTAGNTIYF,TGTGCCTGGACCGGGACAGCTGGAAACACCATATATTTT
.,.,TRBV5-1,TRBJ2-5,CASSLEGGGGETQYF,TGCGCCAGCAGCTTAGAGGGAGGGGGAGGAGAGACCCAGTACTTC
.,TRBD1,TRBV14,TRBJ2-3,CASSQTAGGSTDTQYF,TGTGCCAGCAGCCAGACCGCAGGGGGAAGCACAGATACGCAGTATTTT
.,.,TRBV4-1,TRBJ2-1,CASSQDRRGREQFF,TGCGCCAGCAGCCAAGATCGGCGGGGCAGGGAGCAGTTCTTC
.,TRBD1,TRBV9,TRBJ1-4,CASSDQGAYNEKLFF,TGTGCCAGCAGCGACCAGGGGGCCTATAATGAAAAACTGTTTTTT
.,TRBD2,TRBV5-4,TRBJ2-1,CASSPRAGDSYNEQFF,TGTGCCAGCAGCCCCAGGGCGGGGGACTCCTACAATGAGCAGTTCTTC
.,.,TRBV7-9,TRBJ2-3,CASSLVWQTSSTDTQYF,TGTGCCAGCAGCTTAGTATGGCAGACATCTAGCACAGATACGCAGTATTTT
.,.,TRBV11-2,TRBJ1-4,CASSTHPGSEVGKLFF,TGTGCCAGCAGCACCCATCCGGGCTCGGAGGTTGGAAAACTGTTTTTT
.,TRBD1,TRBV6-1,TRBJ1-1,CASSEQGAETEAFF,TGTGCCAGCAGTGAACAGGGGGCGGAGACTGAAGCTTTCTTT
.,TRBD1,TRBV5-1,TRBJ1-1,CASSPGTGMNTEAFF,TGCGCCAGCAGCCCCGGGACAGGGATGAACACTGAAGCTTTCTTT
.,.,TRBV21-1,TRBJ2-7,CASTLEREPPYEQYF,TGTGCCAGCACCCTGGAGAGGGAACCCCCCTACGAGCAGTACTTC
.,.,TRBV21-1,TRBJ2-3,CASSEWSRAYTDTQYF,TGTGCCAGCAGCGAATGGAGCAGGGCCTACACAGATACGCAGTATTTT
.,TRBD1,TRBV6-5,TRBJ1-5,CASRGTDNQPQHF,TGTGCCAGCAGGGGGACAGACAATCAGCCCCAGCATTTT
.,TRBD1,TRBV11-2,TRBJ1-1,CASSLRTGTGTEAFF,TGTGCCAGCAGCTTAAGGACAGGGACTGGGACTGAAGCTTTCTTT